Below are 3 T cell receptor beta chains sequenced from a single sample in a study of type 1 regulatory T cells (dated by TCRdb to the early 2020s). Sequencing was carried out with an Illumina MiSeq. TCRdb's own reprocessing of the public reads used fastp at Q25 and MiXCR and kept productive beta chains. Every entry covers one CDR3 protein and lists the most common genes and DNA from its rows. The sample yields around 88,000 distinct CDR3 sequences; around a third were counted once. The top ten clones comprise 2% to 2.5% of the sample. The sample comprised CD4+ T cells, either the whole sample or a sorted fraction (not recorded which). The receptors stem from a human donor in good health.

The chain is built from TRBV7-9 and TRBJ2-7, with D maybe TRBD1 (6 bases). The CDR3 length is 13 residues. V dropped 5 bases and J dropped 7 bases, with 15 bases sitting between them. Per germline, CDR1 SEHNR and CDR2 FQNEAQ (reference sequence). The CDR3 loop is CASSESRDMEQYF. For the CDR3, the DNA is TGTGCCAGCAGCGAGAGCAGGGACATGGAGCAGTACTTC.

This clonotype was detected only a few times. This chain links TRBV7-4 with TRBJ2-4; 7 nucleotides align to TRBD1. Trimming removed 1 base from V and 6 bases from J; junction bases left unmatched: 0. Germline assignment: CDR1 SGHVT and CDR2 SQSDAQ. This CDR3 region has 13 residues. The CDR3 loop reads CASSLGDRNIQYF. DNA for the CDR3: TGTGCCAGCAGCTTAGGGGACAGAAACATTCAGTACTTC.

This clonotype came up a few times. V and J are TRBV20-1 and TRBJ1-1, with D possibly TRBD1 on 5 matching bases. The germline V gene has CDR1 DFQATT and CDR2 SNEGSKA (reference sequence). The CDR3 loop spans 13 amino acids. CDR3: CTARGAANTEAFF. The CDR3 nucleotides read TGCACCGCGCGAGGGGCGGCGAACACTGAAGCTTTCTTT.